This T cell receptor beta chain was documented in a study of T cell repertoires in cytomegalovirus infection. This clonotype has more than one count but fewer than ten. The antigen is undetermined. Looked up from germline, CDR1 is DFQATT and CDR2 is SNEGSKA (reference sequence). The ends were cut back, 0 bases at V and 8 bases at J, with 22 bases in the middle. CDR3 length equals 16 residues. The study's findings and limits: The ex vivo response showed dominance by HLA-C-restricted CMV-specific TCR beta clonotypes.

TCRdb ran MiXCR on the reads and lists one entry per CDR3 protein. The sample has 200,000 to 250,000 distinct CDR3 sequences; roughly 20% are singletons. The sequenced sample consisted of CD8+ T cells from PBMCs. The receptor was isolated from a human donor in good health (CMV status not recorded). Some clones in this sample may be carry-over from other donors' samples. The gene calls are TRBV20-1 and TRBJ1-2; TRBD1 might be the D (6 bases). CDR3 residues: CSARDLRGAPILGYTF. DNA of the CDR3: TGCAGTGCTAGAGATCTCCGGGGGGCCCCGATTTTGGGCTACACCTTC.